The clone carrying this TCR beta chain was recorded only once. This record comes from a study of blood T cell repertoires in COVID-19. Study-level background: Whether acute or convalescent, the COVID-19 samples came from the United States, Italy and Spain. PBMCs, B-cell-depleted T cells, or T cells provided the cDNA or gDNA that made up the material.

As processed by the authors: Researchers report that nucleated cell counts were estimated from reference gene primer amplification. The method was immunoSEQ multiplex PCR; TCRdb's version includes in-frame clones alone and lacks a portion of them. Clone size and V and J calls were adopted from that table, with D and trimming inferred from the DNA. Among approximately 300,000 clones listed, about 90% were seen once. V was shortened by 4 bases and J by 7 bases, with 5 bases between the two germline ends. Germline assignment: CDR1 WNHNN and CDR2 SYGVQD (reference sequence). This CDR3 region has 12 residues.

The receptor comes from a woman in her forties with acute or convalescent COVID-19. The gene calls are TRBV10-1 and TRBJ1-6; no definite D call. The sequenced sample consisted of peripheral blood. The CDR3, as DNA: TGCGCCAGCAGTGTCGGGAATTCACCCCTCCACTTT. It translates to CASSVGNSPLHF.